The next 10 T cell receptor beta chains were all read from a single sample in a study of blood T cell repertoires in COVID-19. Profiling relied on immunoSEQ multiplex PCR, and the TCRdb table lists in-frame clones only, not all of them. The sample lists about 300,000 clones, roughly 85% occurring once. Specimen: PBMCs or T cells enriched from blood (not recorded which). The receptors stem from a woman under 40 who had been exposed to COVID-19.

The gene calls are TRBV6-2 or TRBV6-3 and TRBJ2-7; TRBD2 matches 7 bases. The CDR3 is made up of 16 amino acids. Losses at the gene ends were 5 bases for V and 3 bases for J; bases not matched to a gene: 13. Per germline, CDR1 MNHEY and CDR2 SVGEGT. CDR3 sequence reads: CASSLTPRGTYYEQYF. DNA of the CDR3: TGTGCCAGCAGTCTTACCCCGCGGGGGACCTACTACGAGCAGTACTTC.

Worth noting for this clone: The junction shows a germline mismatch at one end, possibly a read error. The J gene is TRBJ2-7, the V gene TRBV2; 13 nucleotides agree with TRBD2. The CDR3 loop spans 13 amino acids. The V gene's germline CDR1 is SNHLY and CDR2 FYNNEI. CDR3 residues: CASSDTGLAGAPW. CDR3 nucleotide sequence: TGTGCCAGCAGTGACACCGGACTAGCGGGAGCCCCGTGG.

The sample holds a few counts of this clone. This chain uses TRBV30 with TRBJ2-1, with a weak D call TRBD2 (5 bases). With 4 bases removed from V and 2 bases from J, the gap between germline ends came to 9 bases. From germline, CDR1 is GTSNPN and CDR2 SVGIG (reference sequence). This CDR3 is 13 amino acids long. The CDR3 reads CAWIGRAYNEQFF. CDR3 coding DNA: TGTGCCTGGATTGGGCGGGCCTACAATGAGCAGTTCTTC.

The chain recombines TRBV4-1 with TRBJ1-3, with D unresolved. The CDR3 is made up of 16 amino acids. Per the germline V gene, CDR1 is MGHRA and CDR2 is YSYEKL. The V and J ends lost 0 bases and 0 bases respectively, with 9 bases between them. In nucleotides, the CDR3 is TGCGCCAGCAGCCAAGATCCGGGTTTCTCTGGAAACACCATATATTTT. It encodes CASSQDPGFSGNTIYF.

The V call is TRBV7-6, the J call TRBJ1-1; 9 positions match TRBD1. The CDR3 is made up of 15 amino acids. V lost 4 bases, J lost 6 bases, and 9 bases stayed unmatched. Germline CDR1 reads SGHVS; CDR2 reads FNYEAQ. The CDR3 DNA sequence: TGTGCCAGCAGCTCCGGGACAGGGCTATACTCTGAAGCTTTCTTT. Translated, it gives CASSSGTGLYSEAFF.

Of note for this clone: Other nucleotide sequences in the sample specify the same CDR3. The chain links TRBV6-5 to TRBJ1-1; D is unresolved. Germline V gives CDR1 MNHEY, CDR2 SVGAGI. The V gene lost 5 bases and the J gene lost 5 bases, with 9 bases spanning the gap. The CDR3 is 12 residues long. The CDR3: CASSRGQTEAFF. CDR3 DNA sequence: TGTGCCAGCAGTAGAGGGCAGACTGAAGCTTTCTTT.

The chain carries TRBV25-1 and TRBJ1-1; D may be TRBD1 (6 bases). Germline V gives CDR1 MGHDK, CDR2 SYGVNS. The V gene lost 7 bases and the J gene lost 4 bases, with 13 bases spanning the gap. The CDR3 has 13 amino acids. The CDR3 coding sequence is TGTGCCAGCACCTCGGGGACATCCACTGAAGCTTTCTTT. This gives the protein CASTSGTSTEAFF.

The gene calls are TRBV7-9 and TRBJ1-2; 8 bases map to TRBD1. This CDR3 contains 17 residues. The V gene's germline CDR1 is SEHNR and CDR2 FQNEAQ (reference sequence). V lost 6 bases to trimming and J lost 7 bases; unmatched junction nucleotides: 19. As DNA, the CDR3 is TGTGCCAGCAGTATTTCACAGGGGGACCTTAAGGGCGGTGGCTACACCTTC. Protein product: CASSISQGDLKGGGYTF. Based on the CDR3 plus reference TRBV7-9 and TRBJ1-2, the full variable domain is DTGVSQNPRHKITKRGQNVTFRCDPISEHNRLYWYRQTLGQGPEFLTYFQNEAQLEKSRLLSDRFSAERPKGSFSTLEIQRTEQGDSAMYLCASSISQGDLKGGGYTFGSGTRLTVV.

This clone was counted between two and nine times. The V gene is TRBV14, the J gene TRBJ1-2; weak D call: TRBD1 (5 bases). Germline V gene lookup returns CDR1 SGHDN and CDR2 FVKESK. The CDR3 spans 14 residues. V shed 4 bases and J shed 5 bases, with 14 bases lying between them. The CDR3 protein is CASSLSSGGYGYTF. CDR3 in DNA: TGTGCCAGCAGCCTTTCCTCCGGGGGGTATGGCTACACCTTC.

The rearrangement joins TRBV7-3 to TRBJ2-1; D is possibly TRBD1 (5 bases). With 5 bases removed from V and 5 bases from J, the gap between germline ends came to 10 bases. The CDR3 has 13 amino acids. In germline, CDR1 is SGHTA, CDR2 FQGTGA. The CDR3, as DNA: TGTGCCAGCAGCCCAGACAGAAACAATGAGCAGTTCTTC. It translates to CASSPDRNNEQFF.